This TCR beta chain was identified during a study of shared clonotypes between healthy human individuals. Study results and limitations: Sharing across four donors was seen in around 5.1% of naive CD4 clonotypes.

Methods used by the authors: ImmunoSEQ sequences covered only the junction and lacked quality scores; filtering therefore differed. Data came from immunoSEQ multiplex PCR; TCRdb stores just in-frame clones and leaves some out. Clonal size and the V and J genes are those of that table, whereas D and trimming came from the DNA. The data contain 950,000 to 1,300,000 clones, about 75% of them singletons. Concerning this clone itself: Its antigen is undetermined.

The sample was memory CD4+ T cells sorted from blood. The subset here: CD45RA-negative fraction. This receptor was taken from a man aged 18 to 35 in good health.

The CDR3 is CASSVEVSAAHEQFF. For the CDR3, the DNA is TGTGCCAGCAGCGTGGAGGTCTCGGCGGCCCATGAGCAGTTCTTC. This rearrangement joins TRBV9 to TRBJ2-1, with D possibly TRBD2 on 5 matching bases. This CDR3 spans 15 amino acids. From germline, CDR1 is SGDLS and CDR2 YYNGEE. V was shortened by 2 bases and J by 8 bases, with 17 bases between the two germline ends.